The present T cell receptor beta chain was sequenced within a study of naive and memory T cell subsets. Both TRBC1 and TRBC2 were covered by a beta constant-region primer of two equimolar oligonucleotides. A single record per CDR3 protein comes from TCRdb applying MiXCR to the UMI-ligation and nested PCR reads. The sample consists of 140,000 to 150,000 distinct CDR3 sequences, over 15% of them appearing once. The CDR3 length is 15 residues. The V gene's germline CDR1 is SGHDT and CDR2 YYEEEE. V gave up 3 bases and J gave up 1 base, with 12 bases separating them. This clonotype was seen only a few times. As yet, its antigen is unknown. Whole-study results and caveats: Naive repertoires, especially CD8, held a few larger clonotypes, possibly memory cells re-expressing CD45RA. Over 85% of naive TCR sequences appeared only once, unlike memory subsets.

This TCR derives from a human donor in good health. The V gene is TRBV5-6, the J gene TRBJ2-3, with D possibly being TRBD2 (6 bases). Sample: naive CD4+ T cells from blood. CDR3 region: CASSSAGRRTDTQYF. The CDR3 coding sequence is TGTGCCAGCAGCTCAGCGGGCCGACGCACAGATACGCAGTATTTT.